Below, one T cell receptor (beta chain) is given with its context. The data derive from a study of blood T cell repertoires in COVID-19. Study context: Collection of acute and convalescent COVID-19 samples took place in the United States, Italy and Spain. In each case, the material was cDNA or gDNA derived from T cells, B-cell-depleted T cells, or PBMCs.

Authors' analysis steps: By means of reference gene primer amplification, nucleated cell counts were estimated. The method was immunoSEQ multiplex PCR; TCRdb's version includes in-frame clones alone and lacks a portion of them. That table gives V, J and clone size, and the DNA gave D and trimming. The repertoire holds about 280,000 clones, 80% to 90% seen once, with around 10% in the top ten. The material sequenced was peripheral blood. The source of this sequence is a woman between 45 and 60 years old who had recovered from COVID-19.

The CDR3 here is CASSLGSASEETQYF. In DNA form, the CDR3 reads TGTGCCAGCAGCTTAGGTTCGGCAAGCGAAGAGACCCAGTACTTC. The J gene is TRBJ2-5, the V gene TRBV7-2; no definite D call. Looked up from germline, CDR1 is SGHTA and CDR2 is FQGNSA. The V end was cut by 1 base, the J end by 3 bases, with 12 bases between. The CDR3 has 15 amino acids.